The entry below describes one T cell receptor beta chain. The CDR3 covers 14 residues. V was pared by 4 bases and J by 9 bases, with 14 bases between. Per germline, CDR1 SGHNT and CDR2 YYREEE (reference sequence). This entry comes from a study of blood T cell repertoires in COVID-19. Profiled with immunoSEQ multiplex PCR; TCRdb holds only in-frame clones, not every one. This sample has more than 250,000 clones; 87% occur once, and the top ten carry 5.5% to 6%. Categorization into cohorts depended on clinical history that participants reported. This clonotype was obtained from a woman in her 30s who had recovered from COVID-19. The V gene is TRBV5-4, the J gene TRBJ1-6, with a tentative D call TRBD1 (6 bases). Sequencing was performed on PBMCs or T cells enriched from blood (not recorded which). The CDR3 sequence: CASSGGSGFSPLHF. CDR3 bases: TGTGCCAGCAGCGGGGGCTCGGGGTTTTCACCCCTCCACTTT. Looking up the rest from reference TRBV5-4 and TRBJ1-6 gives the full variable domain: ETGVTQSPTHLIKTRGQQVTLRCSSQSGHNTVSWYQQALGQGPQFIFQYYREEENGRGNFPPRFSGLQFPNYSSELNVNALELDDSALYLCASSGGSGFSPLHFGNGTRLTVT.